Below are 18 T cell receptor beta chains sequenced from a single sample in a study of human T cells and chemical hapten exposure. The time point: pre-sensitization, week 0. Treatment in this sample: therapeutic diphenylcyclopropenone sensitization with weekly scalp DPC. TCRdb used MiXCR to reprocess the RACE reads, holding one entry per CDR3 protein. The sample lists a few hundred thousand distinct CDR3 sequences; about 9.4% were seen once. The sequencing here drew on whole blood, taken in connection with sensitization to the hapten diphenylcyclopropenone (DPC). The source is a woman aged 40 to 50 with alopecia areata. Some clones in this sample may be carry-over from other donors' samples.

This clonotype was counted only a few times. The rearrangement joins TRBV2 to TRBJ1-2; D gene unclear. The CDR3 totals 14 residues. Germline V lookup: CDR1 SNHLY, CDR2 FYNNEI. Trimming stripped 6 bases from V and 0 bases from J, with 11 bases between. For the CDR3, the DNA is TGTGCCAGCAGCGAAAGGACGGCTAACTATGGCTACACCTTC. Translating gives CASSERTANYGYTF. Full variable domain (missing parts from reference TRBV2 and TRBJ1-2): EPEVTQTPSHQVTQMGQEVILRCVPISNHLYFYWYRQILGQKVEFLVSFYNNEISEKSEIFDDQFSVERPDGSNFTLKIRSTKLEDSAMYFCASSERTANYGYTFGSGTRLTVV.

This clonotype was detected ten times or more. This chain connects TRBV7-3 to TRBJ1-1; weak D call: TRBD1 (6 bases). With 9 bases removed from V and 0 bases from J, the gap between germline ends came to 14 bases. The CDR3 has 14 amino acids. Looked up from germline, CDR1 is SGHTA and CDR2 is FQGTGA. CDR3 coding DNA: TGTGCCAGTTCCCCTCAGGGGATGAACACTGAAGCTTTCTTT. It yields the protein CASSPQGMNTEAFF.

This clonotype was detected only a few times. V is TRBV25-1 and J is TRBJ2-5; 10 bases match TRBD1. V shed 4 bases, J shed 3 bases, and the junction held 5 bases outside the gene matches. The CDR3 covers 15 residues. Per the germline V gene, CDR1 is MGHDK and CDR2 is SYGVNS. CDR3 protein: CASSVAGTGEETQYF. CDR3 nucleotide sequence: TGTGCCAGCAGTGTTGCCGGGACAGGGGAAGAGACCCAGTACTTC.

CDR3 loop: CASRTGTSGSDEQFF. The CDR3 coding sequence is TGTGCCAGCAGAACCGGGACTAGCGGGAGTGATGAGCAGTTCTTC. The V and J genes are TRBV6-2 or TRBV6-3 and TRBJ2-1; 14 bases line up with TRBD2. This CDR3 region has 15 residues. J lost 8 bases, V lost 6 bases, and 6 bases had no gene match. From germline, CDR1 is MNHEY and CDR2 SVGEGT.

This clonotype was detected many times. The rearrangement uses TRBV29-1 and TRBJ1-1; 8 bases are shared with TRBD1. The V and J ends lost 7 bases and 4 bases, in that order; junction bases with no gene match: 11. This CDR3 region has 14 residues. CDR1 and CDR2 from the germline V gene are SQVTM and ANQGSEA. The CDR3 loop reads CSGRQGSRGTEAFF. The CDR3 DNA is TGCAGCGGAAGACAGGGGAGTCGGGGCACTGAAGCTTTCTTT.

V is TRBV6-6 and J is TRBJ2-7; D not resolved. Trimming pared 6 bases from V and 6 bases from J, leaving 9 bases between. This CDR3 has 11 residues. Germline V CDR1 and CDR2: MNHNY, SVGAGI (reference sequence). For the CDR3, the DNA is TGTGCCAGCAGGGACCGTGGCGAGCAGTACTTC. Translation: CASRDRGEQYF.

This clonotype was picked up a small number of times. The J gene is TRBJ1-4, the V gene TRBV4-2; 7 bases fit TRBD1. With V trimmed by 4 bases and J by 7 bases, 9 bases remained unmatched. Germline CDR1 is LGHNA and CDR2 is YNFKEQ. The CDR3 is 15 amino acids. The CDR3 loop is CASSRDRVGGEKLFF. The CDR3 region has the DNA TGTGCCAGCAGCCGCGACAGGGTCGGAGGTGAAAAACTGTTTTTT.

This clonotype was seen only a few times. The chain couples TRBV6-2 or TRBV6-3 to TRBJ1-2, with unresolved D. This CDR3 spans 12 amino acids. The germline V gene encodes CDR1 MNHEY and CDR2 SVGEGT. V lost 8 bases to trimming and J lost 0 bases, with 7 bases between them. CDR3 bases: TGTGCCAGCGAGACACCTAACTATGGCTACACCTTC. Amino acid sequence: CASETPNYGYTF.

The chain joins TRBV6-2 or TRBV6-3 to TRBJ1-5; 8 nucleotides line up with TRBD1. Trimming cost V 4 bases and J 7 bases; bases outside gene matches: 6. Germline values: CDR1 MNHEY, CDR2 SVGEGT. The CDR3 spans 14 residues. The CDR3 DNA sequence: TGTGCCAGCAGTTTCTCGGACAGGGCCCAGCCCCAGCATTTT. Protein sequence: CASSFSDRAQPQHF.

The chain couples TRBV7-3 to TRBJ1-1, with D possibly matching TRBD1 (6 bases). The CDR3 is 13 amino acids. Deletions cut 4 bases from V and 1 base from J, with 7 bases between. CDR1 and CDR2 (germline): SGHTA, FQGTGA. DNA of the CDR3: TGTGCCAGCAGCTGGACAGAGAACACTGAAGCTTTCTTT. It translates to CASSWTENTEAFF.

The chain recombines TRBV6-2 or TRBV6-3 with TRBJ2-1; TRBD2 matches at 9 bases. CDR1 MNHEY and CDR2 SVGEGT come from the germline V gene. Unmatched junction bases numbered 10, after V lost 6 bases and J lost 13 bases. The CDR3 sequence is 13 residues long. Here the CDR3 reads CASSQQTSGPQFF. CDR3 sequence (DNA): TGTGCCAGCAGCCAGCAGACTAGCGGACCTCAGTTCTTC.

The chain joins TRBV20-1 to TRBJ1-1; 8 bases are a match to TRBD1. The V segment lost 3 bases and the J segment 10 bases; nucleotides outside the gene matches: 7. The CDR3 consists of 12 residues. Germline V gene lookup returns CDR1 DFQATT and CDR2 SNEGSKA (reference sequence). The CDR3 DNA sequence: TGCAGTGCTAGCGTTGGACAGGGTAGAGCTTTCTTT. Translated, it gives CSASVGQGRAFF.

This rearrangement joins TRBV7-2 to TRBJ1-1; a possible D gene is TRBD1 (6 bases). CDR3 length: 13 amino acids. V was shortened by 3 bases and J by 5 bases, with 10 bases between the two germline ends. CDR1 and CDR2 from the germline V gene are SGHTA and FQGNSA. The CDR3, as DNA: TGTGCCAGCAGCTTTCAGACAGGTACTGAAGCTTTCTTT. Translation: CASSFQTGTEAFF.

The chain has TRBV12-3 or TRBV12-4 and TRBJ2-3; 8 bases fit TRBD2. V was pared by 5 bases and J by 10 bases, with 5 bases of the junction left unmatched. The CDR3 sequence is 12 residues long. The CDR3 protein is CASSPGLEAQYF. The DNA of the CDR3 is TGTGCCAGCAGTCCGGGACTAGAAGCGCAGTATTTT.

This clonotype was detected only a few times. The chain couples TRBV9 to TRBJ2-5; a weak D match, TRBD1 (6 bases). Germline CDR1 reads SGDLS; CDR2 reads YYNGEE. This CDR3 region has 15 residues. Trimming removed 3 bases from V and 0 bases from J, with 12 bases in between. The CDR3 is CASSEHGTHQETQYF. In nucleotides, the CDR3 is TGTGCCAGCAGCGAGCACGGGACACACCAAGAGACCCAGTACTTC.

The chain is built from TRBV12-3 or TRBV12-4 and TRBJ1-2; TRBD1 aligns across 8 bases. Unmatched junction bases numbered 9, after V lost 5 bases and J lost 4 bases. There are 15 residues in the CDR3. The CDR3 region has the DNA TGTGCCAGCAGTCCCTCGGGACAGGCTTTCTATGGCTACACCTTC. This encodes CASSPSGQAFYGYTF.

The chain uses TRBV28 and TRBJ2-7, with 9 nucleotides matching TRBD1. Germline V gene sequence: CDR1 MDHEN, CDR2 SYDVKM. V dropped 10 bases and J dropped 3; count of bases not matched to a gene: 13. The CDR3 covers 15 residues. CDR3 residues: CATRQAGTGLYEQYF. The CDR3 DNA is TGTGCCACCCGACAGGCTGGGACAGGGCTCTACGAGCAGTACTTC.

V usage is TRBV28 and J usage is TRBJ2-3; perhaps D is TRBD1 or TRBD2 (5 bases each). Germline V lookup: CDR1 MDHEN, CDR2 SYDVKM. V was pared by 5 bases and J by 2 bases, with 17 bases between. This CDR3 has 16 amino acids. In nucleotides, the CDR3 is TGTGCCAGCAGTAACCGGGGCGGGCGTTCCACAGATACGCAGTATTTT. It is translated as CASSNRGGRSTDTQYF.